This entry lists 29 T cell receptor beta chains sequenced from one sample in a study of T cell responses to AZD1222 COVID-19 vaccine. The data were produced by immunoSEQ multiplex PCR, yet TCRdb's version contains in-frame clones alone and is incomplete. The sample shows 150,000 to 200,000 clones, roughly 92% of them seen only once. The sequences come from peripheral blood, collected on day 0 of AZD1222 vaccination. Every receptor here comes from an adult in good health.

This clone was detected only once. CDR3 in DNA: TGTGCCAGCAGCCAAGACACCGAGGGACTAGCAGAAACTGGTGAGCAGTTCTTC. Amino acid sequence: CASSQDTEGLAETGEQFF. The chain is built from TRBV4-2 and TRBJ2-1; 9 bases match TRBD2. With 0 bases clipped from V and 9 bases from J, the junction kept 15 bases outside the gene matches. Germline V gene sequence: CDR1 LGHNA, CDR2 YNFKEQ. The CDR3 has 18 residues.

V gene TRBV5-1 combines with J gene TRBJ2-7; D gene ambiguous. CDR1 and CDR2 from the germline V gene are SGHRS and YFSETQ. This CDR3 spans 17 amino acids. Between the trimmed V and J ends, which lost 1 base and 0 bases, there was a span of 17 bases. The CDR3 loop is CASSLMVRTHTSYEQYF. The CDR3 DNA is TGCGCCAGCAGCTTGATGGTTAGAACTCATACCTCCTACGAGCAGTACTTC.

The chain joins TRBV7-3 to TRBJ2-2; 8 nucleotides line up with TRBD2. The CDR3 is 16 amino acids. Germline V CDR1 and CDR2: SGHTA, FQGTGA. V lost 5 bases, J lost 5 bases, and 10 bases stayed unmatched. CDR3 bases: TGTGCCAGCAGCCAAAGGGGCAGCGGGAGTACCGGGGAGCTGTTTTTT. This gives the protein CASSQRGSGSTGELFF.

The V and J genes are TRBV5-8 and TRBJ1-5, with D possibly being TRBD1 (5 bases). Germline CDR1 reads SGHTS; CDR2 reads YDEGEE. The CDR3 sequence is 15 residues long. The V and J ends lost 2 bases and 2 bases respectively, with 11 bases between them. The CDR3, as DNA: TGTGCCAGCAGCTTCGACGGGGGTGGCAATCAGCCCCAGCATTTT. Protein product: CASSFDGGGNQPQHF.

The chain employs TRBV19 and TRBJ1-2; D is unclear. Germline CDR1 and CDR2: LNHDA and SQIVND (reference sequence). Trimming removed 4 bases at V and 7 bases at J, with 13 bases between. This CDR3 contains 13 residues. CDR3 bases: TGTGCCAGTAGTAGGACGGACCGTTTTGGCTACACCTTC. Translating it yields CASSRTDRFGYTF.

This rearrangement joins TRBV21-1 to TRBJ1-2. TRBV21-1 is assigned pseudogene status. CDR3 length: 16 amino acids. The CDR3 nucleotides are TGTGCCAGCAGCAAGGGGGGGGTGCACACTAACTATGGCTACACCTTC. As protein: CASSKGGVHTNYGYTF.

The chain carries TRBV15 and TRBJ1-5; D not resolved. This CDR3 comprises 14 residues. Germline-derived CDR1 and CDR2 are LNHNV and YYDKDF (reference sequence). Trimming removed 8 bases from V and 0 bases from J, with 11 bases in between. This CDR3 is CATRGPYSNQPQHF. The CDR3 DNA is TGTGCCACCCGCGGACCATATAGCAATCAGCCCCAGCATTTT.

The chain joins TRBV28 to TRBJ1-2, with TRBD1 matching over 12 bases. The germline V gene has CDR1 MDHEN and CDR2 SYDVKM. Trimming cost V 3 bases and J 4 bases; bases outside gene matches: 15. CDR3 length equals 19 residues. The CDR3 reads CASSFKGLGTGGAAYGYTF. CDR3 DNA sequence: TGTGCCAGCAGTTTTAAGGGTCTAGGGACAGGGGGCGCAGCCTATGGCTACACCTTC.

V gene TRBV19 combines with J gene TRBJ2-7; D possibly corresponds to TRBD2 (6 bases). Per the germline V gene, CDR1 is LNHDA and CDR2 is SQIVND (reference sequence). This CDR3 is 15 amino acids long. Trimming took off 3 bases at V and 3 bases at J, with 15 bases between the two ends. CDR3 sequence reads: CASSIGGTGIYEQYF. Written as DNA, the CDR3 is TGTGCCAGTAGTATCGGAGGGACGGGCATCTACGAGCAGTACTTC.

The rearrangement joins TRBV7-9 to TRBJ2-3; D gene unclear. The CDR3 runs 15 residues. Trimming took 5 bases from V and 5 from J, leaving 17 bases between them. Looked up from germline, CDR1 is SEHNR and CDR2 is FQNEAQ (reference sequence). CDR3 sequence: CASSEGPSVVDTQYF. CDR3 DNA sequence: TGTGCCAGCAGCGAAGGGCCTTCGGTTGTAGATACGCAGTATTTT.

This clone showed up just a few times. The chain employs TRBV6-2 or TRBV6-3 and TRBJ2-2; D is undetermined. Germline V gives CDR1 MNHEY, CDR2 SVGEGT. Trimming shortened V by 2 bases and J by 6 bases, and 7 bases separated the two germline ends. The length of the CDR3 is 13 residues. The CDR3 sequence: CASSYPRPGELFF. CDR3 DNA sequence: TGTGCCAGCAGTTACCCACGCCCCGGGGAGCTGTTTTTT.

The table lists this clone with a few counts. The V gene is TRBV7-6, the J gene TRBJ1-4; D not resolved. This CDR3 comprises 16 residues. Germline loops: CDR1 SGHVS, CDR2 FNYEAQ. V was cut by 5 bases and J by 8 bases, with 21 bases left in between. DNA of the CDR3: TGTGCCAGCAGCGGCCGCACAGAAAGGGTCGGCGAAAAACTGTTTTTT. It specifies CASSGRTERVGEKLFF.

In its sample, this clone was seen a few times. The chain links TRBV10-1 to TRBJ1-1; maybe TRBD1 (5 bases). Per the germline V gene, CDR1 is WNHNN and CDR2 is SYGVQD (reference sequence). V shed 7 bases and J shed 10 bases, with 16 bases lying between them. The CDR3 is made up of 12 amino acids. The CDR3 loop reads CASTDLIGGAFF. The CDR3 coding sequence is TGCGCCAGCACCGACCTCATCGGGGGAGCTTTCTTT.

DNA of the CDR3: TGTGCCACCAGGACAGGGCATGGCTACACCTTC. Translation: CATRTGHGYTF. The chain recombines TRBV10-3 with TRBJ1-2; 8 bases map to TRBD1. V shed 10 bases and J 6 bases; nucleotides not matched to a gene: 4. The CDR3 covers 11 residues. Per germline, CDR1 ENHRY and CDR2 SYGVKD.

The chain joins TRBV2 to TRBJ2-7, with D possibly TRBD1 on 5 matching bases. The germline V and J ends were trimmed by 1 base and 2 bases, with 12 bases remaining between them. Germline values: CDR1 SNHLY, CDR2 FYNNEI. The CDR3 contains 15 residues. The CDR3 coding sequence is TGTGCCAGCAGTGAAGGGCAGGGCTGGACCTACGAGCAGTACTTC. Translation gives CASSEGQGWTYEQYF.

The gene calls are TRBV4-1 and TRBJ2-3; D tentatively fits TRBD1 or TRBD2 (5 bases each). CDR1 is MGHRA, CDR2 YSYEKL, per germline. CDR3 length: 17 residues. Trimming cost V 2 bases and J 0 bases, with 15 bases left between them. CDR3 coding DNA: TGCGCCAGCAGCCAAATGGGGACCCGAGGAAGCACAGATACGCAGTATTTT. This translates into CASSQMGTRGSTDTQYF.

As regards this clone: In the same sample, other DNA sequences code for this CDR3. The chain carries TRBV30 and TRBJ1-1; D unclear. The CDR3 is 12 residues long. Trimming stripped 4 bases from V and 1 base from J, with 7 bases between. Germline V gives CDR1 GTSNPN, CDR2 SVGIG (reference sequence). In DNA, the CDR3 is TGTGCCTGGACCCCAGGGAACACTGAAGCTTTCTTT. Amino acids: CAWTPGNTEAFF.

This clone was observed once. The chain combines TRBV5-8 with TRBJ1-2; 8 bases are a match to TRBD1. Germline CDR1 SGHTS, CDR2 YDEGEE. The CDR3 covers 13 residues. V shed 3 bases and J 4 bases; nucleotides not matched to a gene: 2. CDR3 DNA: TGTGCCAGCAGCTCCGGACAGGGCTATGGCTACACCTTC. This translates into CASSSGQGYGYTF.

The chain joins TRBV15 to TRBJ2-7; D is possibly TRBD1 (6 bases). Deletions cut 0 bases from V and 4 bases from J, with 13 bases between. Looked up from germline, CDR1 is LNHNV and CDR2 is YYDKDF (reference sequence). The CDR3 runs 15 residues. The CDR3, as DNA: TGTGCCACCAGCAGAGAGGGGGCTCAGGGTTACGAGCAGTACTTC. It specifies CATSREGAQGYEQYF.

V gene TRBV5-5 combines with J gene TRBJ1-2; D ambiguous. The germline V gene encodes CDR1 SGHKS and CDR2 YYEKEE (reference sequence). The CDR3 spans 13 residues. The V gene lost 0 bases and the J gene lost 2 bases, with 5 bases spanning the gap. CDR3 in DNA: TGTGCCAGCAGCTTGGCGGGAAACTATGGCTACACCTTC. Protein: CASSLAGNYGYTF.

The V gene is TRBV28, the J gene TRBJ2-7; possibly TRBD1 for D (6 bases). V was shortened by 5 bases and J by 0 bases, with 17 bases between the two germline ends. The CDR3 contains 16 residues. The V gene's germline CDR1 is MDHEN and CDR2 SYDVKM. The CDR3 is CASSPPTGVSSYEQYF. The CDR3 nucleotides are TGTGCCAGCAGTCCCCCGACAGGCGTGAGCTCCTACGAGCAGTACTTC.

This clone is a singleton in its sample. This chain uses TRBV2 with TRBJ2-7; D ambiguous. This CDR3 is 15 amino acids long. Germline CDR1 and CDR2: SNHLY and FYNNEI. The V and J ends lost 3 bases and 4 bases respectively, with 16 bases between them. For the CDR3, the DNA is TGTGCCAGCAGTGAGGCAGAAGGGTTGGCGTACGAGCAGTACTTC. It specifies CASSEAEGLAYEQYF.

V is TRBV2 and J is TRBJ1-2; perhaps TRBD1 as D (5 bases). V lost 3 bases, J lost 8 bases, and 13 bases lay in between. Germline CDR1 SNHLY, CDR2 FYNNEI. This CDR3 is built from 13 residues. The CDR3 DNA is TGTGCCAGCAGTGAGCGGGGGGAGGAGGGCTACACCTTC. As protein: CASSERGEEGYTF.

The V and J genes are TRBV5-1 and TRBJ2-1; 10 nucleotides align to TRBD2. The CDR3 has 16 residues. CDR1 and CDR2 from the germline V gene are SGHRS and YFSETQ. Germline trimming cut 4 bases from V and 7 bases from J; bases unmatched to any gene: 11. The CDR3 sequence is CASSPLLAGEVNEQFF. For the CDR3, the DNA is TGCGCCAGCAGCCCCCTGCTAGCGGGAGAGGTGAATGAGCAGTTCTTC.

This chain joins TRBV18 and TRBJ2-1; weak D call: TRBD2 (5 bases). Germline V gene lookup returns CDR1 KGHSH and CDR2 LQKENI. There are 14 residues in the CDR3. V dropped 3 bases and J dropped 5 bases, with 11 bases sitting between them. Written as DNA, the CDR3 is TGTGCCAGCTCACCGGGAGAGCGGCACAATGAGCAGTTCTTC. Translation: CASSPGERHNEQFF. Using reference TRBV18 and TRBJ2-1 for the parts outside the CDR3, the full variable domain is NAGVMQNPRHLVRRRGQEARLRCSPMKGHSHVYWYRQLPEEGLKFMVYLQKENIIDESGMPKERFSAEFPKEGPSILRIQQVVRGDSAAYFCASSPGERHNEQFFGPGTRLTVL.

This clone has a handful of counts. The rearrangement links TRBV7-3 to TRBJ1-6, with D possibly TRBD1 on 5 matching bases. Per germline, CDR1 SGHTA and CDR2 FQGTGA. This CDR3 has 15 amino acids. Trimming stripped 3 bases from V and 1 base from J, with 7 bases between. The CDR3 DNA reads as TGTGCCAGCAGCTTGGACACGTCCTATAATTCACCCCTCCACTTT. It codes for CASSLDTSYNSPLHF. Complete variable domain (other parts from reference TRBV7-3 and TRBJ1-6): GAGVSQTPSNKVTEKGKYVELRCDPISGHTALYWYRQSLGQGPEFLIYFQGTGAADDSGLPNDRFFAVRPEGSVSTLKIQRTERGDSAVYLCASSLDTSYNSPLHFGNGTRLTVT.

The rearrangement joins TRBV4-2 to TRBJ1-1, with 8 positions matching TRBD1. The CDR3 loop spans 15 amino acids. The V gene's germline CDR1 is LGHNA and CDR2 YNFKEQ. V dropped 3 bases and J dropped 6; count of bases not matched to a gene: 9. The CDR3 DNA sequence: TGTGCCAGCAGCCAGGGTATAGACAGGGGTGCTGAAGCTTTCTTT. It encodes CASSQGIDRGAEAFF.

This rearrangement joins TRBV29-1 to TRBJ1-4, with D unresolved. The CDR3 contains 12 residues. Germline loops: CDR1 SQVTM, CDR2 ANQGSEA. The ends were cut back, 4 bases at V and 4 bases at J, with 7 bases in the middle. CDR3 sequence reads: CSVVGFNEKLFF. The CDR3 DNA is TGCAGCGTTGTGGGGTTTAATGAAAAACTGTTTTTT.

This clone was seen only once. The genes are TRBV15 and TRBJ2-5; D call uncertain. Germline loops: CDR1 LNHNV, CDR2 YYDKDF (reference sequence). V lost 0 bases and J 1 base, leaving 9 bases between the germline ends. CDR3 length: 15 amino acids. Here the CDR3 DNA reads TGTGCCACCAGCAGAGATCCCGCCAGCCAAGAGACCCAGTACTTC. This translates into CATSRDPASQETQYF.